The next 6 T cell receptor beta chains were all read from a single sample in a study of blood T cell repertoires in COVID-19. Only in-frame clones appear in the TCRdb table, and some are missing; sequencing was by immunoSEQ multiplex PCR. Here the sample spans about 140,000 clones, roughly four fifths being singletons. Sequencing input: peripheral blood. Receptors originate from a human donor in a cohort sampled during active COVID-19.

The chain joins TRBV5-1 to TRBJ2-7; TRBD2 matches at 9 bases. V shed 0 bases, J shed 3 bases, and the junction held 4 bases outside the gene matches. This CDR3 spans 15 amino acids. CDR1 and CDR2 from the germline V gene are SGHRS and YFSETQ. For the CDR3, the DNA is TGCGCCAGCAGCTTGGCACCTAGCGGGATCTACGAGCAGTACTTC. Protein sequence: CASSLAPSGIYEQYF.

The chain carries TRBV29-1 and TRBJ2-7; perhaps TRBD1 as D (7 bases). V was shortened by 7 bases and J by 6 bases, with 16 bases between the two germline ends. The CDR3 loop spans 12 amino acids. Germline V gene data show CDR1 as SQVTM and CDR2 as ANQGSEA. This CDR3 is CSGQGGGGEQYF. The CDR3 nucleotides are TGCAGCGGACAAGGAGGGGGCGGCGAGCAGTACTTC.

The chain joins TRBV15 to TRBJ2-1; D remains unclear. The germline CDR1 and CDR2 sequences are LNHNV and YYDKDF (reference sequence). CDR3 size: 14 residues. Trimming shortened V by 0 bases and J by 10 bases, and 13 bases separated the two germline ends. CDR3 bases: TGTGCCACCAGCAGAGATCGGGTCAGCGACGAGCAGTTCTTC. Translation gives CATSRDRVSDEQFF.

This clone was picked up one time. The V gene is TRBV21-1, the J gene TRBJ1-1; TRBD1, the table's D call, lacks a check against the DNA. TRBV21-1 is a known pseudogene. This CDR3 comprises 18 residues. The CDR3 DNA sequence: TGTGCCAGCAGCAATCCAATTGGGCCTGGGGCGATGAACACTGAAGCTTTCTTT. Translation: CASSNPIGPGAMNTEAFF.

This clone was detected only a few times. The chain combines TRBV5-1 with TRBJ1-6; no clear D gene. Germline V gene sequence: CDR1 SGHRS, CDR2 YFSETQ. CDR3 size: 13 residues. V was shortened by 1 base and J by 9 bases, with 8 bases between the two germline ends. CDR3 loop: CASSLREPSPLHF. The CDR3 nucleotides are TGCGCCAGCAGCTTGAGGGAGCCTTCACCCCTCCACTTT.

J is TRBJ2-1 and V is TRBV9; 7 nucleotides align to TRBD1. Trimming cost V 3 bases and J 4 bases; bases outside gene matches: 10. The CDR3 spans 16 residues. Germline V gene data show CDR1 as SGDLS and CDR2 as YYNGEE. CDR3: CASSAHTGTVYNEQFF. CDR3 coding DNA: TGTGCCAGCAGCGCCCATACCGGGACAGTTTACAATGAGCAGTTCTTC.